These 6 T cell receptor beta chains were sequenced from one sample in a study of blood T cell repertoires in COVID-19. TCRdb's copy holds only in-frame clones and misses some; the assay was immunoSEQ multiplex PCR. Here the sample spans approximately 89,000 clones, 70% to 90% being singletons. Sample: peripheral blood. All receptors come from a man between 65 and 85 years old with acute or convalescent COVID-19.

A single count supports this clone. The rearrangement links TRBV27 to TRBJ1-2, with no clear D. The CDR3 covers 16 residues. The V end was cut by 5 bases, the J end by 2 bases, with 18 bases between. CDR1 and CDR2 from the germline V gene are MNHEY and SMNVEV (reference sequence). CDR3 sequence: CASSARGGRLNYGYTF. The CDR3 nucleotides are TGTGCCAGCAGTGCCAGAGGAGGCAGACTAAACTATGGCTACACCTTC.

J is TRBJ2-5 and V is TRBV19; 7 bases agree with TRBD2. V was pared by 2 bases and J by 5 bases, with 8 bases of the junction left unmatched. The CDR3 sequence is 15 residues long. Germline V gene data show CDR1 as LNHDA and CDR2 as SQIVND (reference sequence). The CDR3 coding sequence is TGTGCCAGTAGTATACCGGTCCAGGGAGGGGAGACCCAGTACTTC. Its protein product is CASSIPVQGGETQYF.

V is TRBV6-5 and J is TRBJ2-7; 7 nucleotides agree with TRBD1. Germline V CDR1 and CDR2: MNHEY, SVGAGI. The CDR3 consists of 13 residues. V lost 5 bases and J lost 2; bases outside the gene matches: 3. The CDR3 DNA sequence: TGTGCCAGCAGTCGACAGGGAACCTACGAGCAGTACGTC. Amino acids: CASSRQGTYEQYV.

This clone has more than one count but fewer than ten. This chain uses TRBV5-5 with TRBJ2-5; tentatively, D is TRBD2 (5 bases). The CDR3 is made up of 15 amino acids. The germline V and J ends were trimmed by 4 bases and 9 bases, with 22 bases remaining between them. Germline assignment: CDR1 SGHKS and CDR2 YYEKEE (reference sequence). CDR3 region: CASSPAGPLESAQYF. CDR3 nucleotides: TGTGCCAGCAGCCCGGCGGGTCCGCTGGAGTCGGCCCAGTACTTC.

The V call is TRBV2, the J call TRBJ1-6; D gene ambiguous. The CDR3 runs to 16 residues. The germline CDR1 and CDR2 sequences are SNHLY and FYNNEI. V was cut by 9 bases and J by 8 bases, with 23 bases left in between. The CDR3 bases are TGTGCCAGTCTCGGGAAGGGTTTGGGTTCCTATTCACCCCTCCACTTT. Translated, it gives CASLGKGLGSYSPLHF.

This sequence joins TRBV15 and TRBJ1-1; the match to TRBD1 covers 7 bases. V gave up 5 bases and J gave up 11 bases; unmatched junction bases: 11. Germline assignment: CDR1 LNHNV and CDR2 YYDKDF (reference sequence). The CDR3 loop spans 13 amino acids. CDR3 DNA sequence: TGTGCCACCAGCGCAAGGGACAGCCGGTACGCTTTCTTT. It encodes CATSARDSRYAFF.